The 17 T cell receptor beta chains given below trace back to one sample, sequenced in a study of cytomegalovirus exposure and HLA in healthy donors (dated by TCRdb to 2016 to 2017). The library was generated by the immunoSEQ multiplex PCR assay. The multiplex PCR relied on a mix of 60 forward primers for TCR Vbeta segments and 13 reverse primers for TCR Jbeta segments. TCRdb limited this immuneACCESS table to in-frame rearrangements with V and J called. A share of clones is missing; checked studies link under half to unresolved V genes, and the rest is unexplained. The sample table contains some 160,000 clones; only one count was recorded for approximately 84% of them. 6.5% to 9% of the sample is taken by the ten largest. Sample: PBMCs. These receptors all stem from a middle-aged woman in good health and CMV-seropositive.

This chain joins TRBV6-1 and TRBJ1-5; D is perhaps TRBD1 (5 bases). V was trimmed by 2 bases and J by 3 bases, leaving 14 bases between them. The CDR3 has 16 residues. Germline V gene sequence: CDR1 MNHNS, CDR2 SASEGT. CDR3 bases: TGTGCCAGCAGTGAACGTCCAGGGTGGGACAATCAGCCCCAGCATTTT. It is translated as CASSERPGWDNQPQHF.

The V call is TRBV7-9, the J call TRBJ1-6, with 7 positions matching TRBD1. In germline, CDR1 is SEHNR, CDR2 FQNEAQ (reference sequence). V lost 3 bases and J lost 7; bases outside the gene matches: 9. The CDR3 is 16 residues long. The CDR3 spells CASSFRDSAINSPLHF. CDR3 in DNA: TGTGCCAGCAGCTTCCGGGACAGCGCTATCAATTCACCCCTCCACTTT.

The rearrangement uses TRBV29-1 and TRBJ2-3; 9 nucleotides line up with TRBD2. Germline V CDR1 and CDR2: SQVTM, ANQGSEA. J was trimmed by 2 bases and V by 3 bases; bases with no gene match: 6. The CDR3 spans 15 residues. CDR3 DNA: TGCAGCGTTGAGAAGCGGGGGGATTACACAGATACGCAGTATTTT. This encodes CSVEKRGDYTDTQYF.

The J gene is TRBJ2-2, the V gene TRBV5-1; TRBD1 matches at 9 bases. With V trimmed by 2 bases and J by 1 base, 6 bases remained unmatched. CDR3 length equals 17 residues. Germline assignment: CDR1 SGHRS and CDR2 YFSETQ. The CDR3: CASSLQGASRNTGELFF. DNA for the CDR3: TGCGCCAGCAGCTTACAGGGGGCTAGCAGGAACACCGGGGAGCTGTTTTTT.

This chain links TRBV7-2 with TRBJ2-5, with TRBD1 identical over 9 bases. Germline CDR1 SGHTA, CDR2 FQGNSA. The CDR3 sequence is 16 residues long. V was pared by 5 bases and J by 3 bases, with 10 bases of the junction left unmatched. CDR3 amino acids: CASSRPGQGTEETQYF. In DNA, the CDR3 is TGTGCCAGCAGCCGACCGGGACAGGGTACGGAAGAGACCCAGTACTTC. The complete variable domain, with remaining parts taken from reference TRBV7-2 and TRBJ2-5, reads GAGVSQSPSNKVTEKGKDVELRCDPISGHTALYWYRQSLGQGLEFLIYFQGNSAPDKSGLPSDRFSAERTGGSVSTLTIQRTQQEDSAVYLCASSRPGQGTEETQYFGPGTRLLVL.

The chain joins TRBV2 to TRBJ1-2; 7 nucleotides align to TRBD1. CDR1 and CDR2 from the germline V gene are SNHLY and FYNNEI. There are 13 residues in the CDR3. Trimming at V came to 9 bases and at J to 3 bases, leaving 7 bases not matched to a gene. The CDR3 DNA sequence: TGTGCCAGATCCGGGACAGACTACTATGGCTACACCTTC. Residues: CARSGTDYYGYTF. Looking up the rest from reference TRBV2 and TRBJ1-2 gives the full variable domain: EPEVTQTPSHQVTQMGQEVILRCVPISNHLYFYWYRQILGQKVEFLVSFYNNEISEKSEIFDDQFSVERPDGSNFTLKIRSTKLEDSAMYFCARSGTDYYGYTFGSGTRLTVV.

CDR3 residues: CAWRQGGGGETQYF. The CDR3 nucleotides read TGTGCCTGGAGACAGGGGGGTGGCGGAGAGACCCAGTACTTC. The rearrangement uses TRBV30 and TRBJ2-5; TRBD1 aligns across 8 bases. V gave up 3 bases and J gave up 4 bases; unmatched junction bases: 7. Germline CDR1 is GTSNPN and CDR2 is SVGIG (reference sequence). CDR3 length: 14 residues.

This clone occurred a few times. In DNA form, the CDR3 reads TGTGCCAGCAGCCGCCCAGGACAAACCGGGGAGCTGTTTTTT. It translates to CASSRPGQTGELFF. V usage is TRBV7-9 and J usage is TRBJ2-2; D might be TRBD1 (5 bases). Trimming stripped 5 bases from V and 5 bases from J, with 12 bases between. Per the germline V gene, CDR1 is SEHNR and CDR2 is FQNEAQ (reference sequence). The CDR3 is made up of 14 amino acids.

V is TRBV4-3 and J is TRBJ2-7, with D maybe TRBD2 (6 bases). The V and J ends lost 3 bases and 2 bases respectively, with 11 bases between them. The length of the CDR3 is 14 residues. CDR1 and CDR2 (germline): LGHNA, YSLEER. CDR3 in DNA: TGCGCCAGCAGCCAGCAGGGAGGCCCCTACGAGCAGTACTTC. Its protein is CASSQQGGPYEQYF.

This rearrangement joins TRBV5-5 to TRBJ2-3; D unclear. The CDR3 covers 15 residues. Per the germline V gene, CDR1 is SGHKS and CDR2 is YYEKEE (reference sequence). Trimming removed 4 bases at V and 0 bases at J, with 12 bases between. The CDR3 nucleotides read TGTGCCAGCAGCCTGGACGGAGCTAGCACAGATACGCAGTATTTT. This translates into CASSLDGASTDTQYF.

About this clone itself: At the DNA level, this CDR3 is encoded by other sequences in the same sample as well. The chain carries TRBV6-5 and TRBJ1-2; maybe TRBD1 (6 bases). Germline V CDR1 and CDR2: MNHEY, SVGAGI. Trimming pared 5 bases from V and 3 bases from J, leaving 10 bases between. This CDR3 is built from 13 residues. The CDR3 DNA follows: TGTGCCAGCAGTCAACAGGGTTACTATGGCTACACCTTC. This encodes CASSQQGYYGYTF.

In this sample, this clone turned up a few times. The chain joins TRBV9 to TRBJ2-5, with D possibly being TRBD1 (5 bases). The CDR3 totals 16 residues. The ends were cut back, 0 bases at V and 7 bases at J, with 19 bases in the middle. CDR1 and CDR2 from the germline V gene are SGDLS and YYNGEE. The DNA for the CDR3 is TGTGCCAGCAGCGTAGGGGGCAGTTCTATTTTAATGACCCAGTACTTC. Amino acid sequence: CASSVGGSSILMTQYF. Full variable domain (missing parts from reference TRBV9 and TRBJ2-5): DSGVTQTPKHLITATGQRVTLRCSPRSGDLSVYWYQQSLDQGLQFLIQYYNGEERAKGNILERFSAQQFPDLHSELNLSSLELGDSALYFCASSVGGSSILMTQYFGPGTRLLVL.

This chain links TRBV19 with TRBJ2-5; 8 bases fit TRBD2. Trimming removed 4 bases from V and 5 bases from J; junction bases left unmatched: 6. Per the germline V gene, CDR1 is LNHDA and CDR2 is SQIVND (reference sequence). The CDR3 spans 14 residues. The CDR3 here is CASSTGTRTETQYF. The CDR3, as DNA: TGTGCCAGTAGTACCGGGACTAGAACGGAGACCCAGTACTTC.

This chain joins TRBV11-1 and TRBJ1-2; 9 bases fit TRBD1. CDR1 is SGHAT and CDR2 is FQDESV in the germline V gene (reference sequence). V shed 4 bases, J shed 8 bases, and the junction held 5 bases outside the gene matches. The CDR3 is made up of 13 amino acids. The CDR3 coding sequence is TGTGCCAGCAGCTCCGACAGGGGGAACGGCTACACCTTC. Amino acids: CASSSDRGNGYTF.

The rearrangement links TRBV2 to TRBJ1-5, with 9 bases aligning to TRBD1. V dropped 4 bases and J dropped 0; count of bases not matched to a gene: 4. This CDR3 has 16 amino acids. CDR1 is SNHLY, CDR2 FYNNEI, per germline. The CDR3 sequence: CASSGGTGYSNQPQHF. The CDR3 DNA follows: TGTGCCAGCAGTGGTGGGACAGGGTATAGCAATCAGCCCCAGCATTTT.

The rearrangement links TRBV28 to TRBJ2-7; 7 bases are a match to TRBD2. Trimming removed 2 bases from V and 3 bases from J; junction bases left unmatched: 4. The CDR3 consists of 14 residues. CDR1 MDHEN and CDR2 SYDVKM come from the germline V gene. The CDR3 spells CASSLSGRDYEQYF. In DNA, the CDR3 is TGTGCCAGCAGTTTAAGTGGGAGGGACTACGAGCAGTACTTC.

The genes are TRBV10-3 and TRBJ1-1, with 8 positions matching TRBD1. V lost 6 bases, J lost 1 base, and 1 base stayed unmatched. Germline CDR1 reads ENHRY; CDR2 reads SYGVKD. This CDR3 region has 13 residues. CDR3 coding DNA: TGTGCCATCAGAGGGACAGGGAACACTGAAGCTTTCTTT. It encodes CAIRGTGNTEAFF.